This TCR beta chain was sequenced for a study of regulatory T cells in long-lasting Graves disease. Overall study context: Graves' patients (newly diagnosed) had been on antithyroid drugs under 3 months.

The germline CDR1 and CDR2 sequences are SGHDT and YYEEEE. The CDR3 has 14 amino acids. Trimming took off 0 bases at V and 1 base at J, with 7 bases between the two ends. Time point noted: newly diagnosed GD, antithyroid drugs for less than 3 months. Researchers made the TCR library from RNA that was extracted from PBMCs. The TCR beta library used iRepertoire HTBI primers with Arm-PCR amplification of CDR3. TCRdb re-called the multiplex PCR reads with MiXCR, one entry per CDR3 protein. The sample gives about 440,000 distinct CDR3 sequences, roughly 17% of which show up once; approximately 12% is in the top ten. This clonotype was picked up many times. Its specificity is not known. General study results and limits: Persistent cases favored TRBV28, TRBJ1-2 and TRBJ2-5.

The same data also contributed to another study, on T cells in Graves' hyperthyroidism and ophthalmopathy. This second report adds: Based on clinical symptoms, serum thyroxine and TRAb, thyroid ultrasound and orbital computed tomography, diagnoses were reached. The model's output predicted ophthalmopathy at a median of about 5.9 months prior to onset.

The input for sequencing was peripheral blood mononuclear cells (PBMCs), taken at new diagnosis, from a patient treated with antithyroid drugs. The chain employs TRBV5-6 and TRBJ2-5; D is ambiguous. This TCR derives from a woman between 25 and 40 years old with Graves disease. The CDR3 nucleotides are TGTGCCAGCAGCTTGGTTGGCAGCCAAGAGACCCAGTACTTC. Translating it yields CASSLVGSQETQYF. The full variable domain, its missing parts supplied by reference TRBV5-6 and TRBJ2-5, is DAGVTQSPTHLIKTRGQQVTLRCSPKSGHDTVSWYQQALGQGPQFIFQYYEEEERQRGNFPDRFSGHQFPNYSSELNVNALLLGDSALYLCASSLVGSQETQYFGPGTRLLVL.